Sequencing of this T cell receptor (beta chain) was carried out in a study of blood T cell repertoires in COVID-19. About the research overall: The United States, Italy and Spain were the sources of the acute and convalescent COVID-19 samples.

This CDR3 region has 13 residues. Trimming removed 5 bases from V and 6 bases from J, with 15 bases in between. Germline CDR1 is SGHRS and CDR2 is YFSETQ. Assay: immunoSEQ multiplex PCR; the TCRdb copy retains only in-frame clones and omits some. Of approximately 220,000 clones listed, 75% to 85% were seen once; the top ten hold approximately 4.5%. Specimen: peripheral blood. V usage is TRBV5-1 and J usage is TRBJ2-7, with D perhaps TRBD2 (6 bases). This receptor was obtained from a woman between 65 and 79 years old with acute or convalescent COVID-19. The CDR3 sequence is CASRGTFPSEQYF. CDR3 coding DNA: TGCGCCAGCAGAGGGACTTTCCCGAGCGAGCAGTACTTC.